The 5 T cell receptor beta chains presented below share a single source sample, sequenced in a study of T cells after posttransplantation cyclophosphamide. TCRdb's copy holds only in-frame clones and misses some; the assay was immunoSEQ multiplex PCR. The sample shows 6,000 or so clones, 82% of them seen only once. Cyclophosphamide on days +3 and +4 followed busulfan-fludarabine conditioning and a marrow graft. The material sequenced was CD4+ T cells sorted from blood, taken 350 to 380 days after allogeneic stem cell transplant with posttransplant cyclophosphamide. Receptor source: a male patient in his forties or fifties who received an allogeneic stem cell transplant from a related donor and was CMV-positive. Some T cells may trace back to the graft donor.

The genes are TRBV10-3 and TRBJ1-6, with D perhaps TRBD1 (6 bases). Trimming cost V 8 bases and J 8 bases, with 13 bases left between them. CDR3 size: 13 residues. The germline gives CDR1 ENHRY, CDR2 SYGVKD. The CDR3 here is CAIGQGQHSPLHF. The CDR3 DNA is TGTGCCATCGGCCAGGGGCAACATTCACCCCTCCACTTT.

J is TRBJ2-5 and V is TRBV7-6, with a possible D match to TRBD1 (6 bases). This CDR3 spans 15 amino acids. CDR1 is SGHVS, CDR2 FNYEAQ, per germline. Trimming cost V 4 bases and J 7 bases, with 19 bases left between them. The CDR3 loop reads CASSSRDTPAGTQYF. In DNA form, the CDR3 reads TGTGCCAGCAGCTCCCGGGACACCCCAGCAGGGACCCAGTACTTC. The whole variable domain, remainder taken from reference TRBV7-6 and TRBJ2-5, is GAGVSQSPRYKVTKRGQDVALRCDPISGHVSLYWYRQALGQGPEFLTYFNYEAQQDKSGLPNDRFSAERPEGSISTLTIQRTEQRDSAMYRCASSSRDTPAGTQYFGPGTRLLVL.

This sequence joins TRBV5-1 and TRBJ2-1, with D uncertain. Per the germline V gene, CDR1 is SGHRS and CDR2 is YFSETQ. The length of the CDR3 is 14 residues. Trimming stripped 7 bases from V and 0 bases from J, with 11 bases between. The CDR3 loop reads CASSLGNSYNEQFF. The CDR3 DNA reads TGCGCCAGCTCGCTAGGAAACTCCTACAATGAGCAGTTCTTC.

This sequence joins TRBV29-1 and TRBJ2-3; D is undetermined. Germline CDR1 SQVTM, CDR2 ANQGSEA. V was pared by 8 bases and J by 2 bases, with 14 bases between. The CDR3 contains 13 residues. CDR3 sequence (DNA): TGCAGCTCCTCAGGTCTCCTCACAGATACGCAGTATTTT. Translation gives CSSSGLLTDTQYF.

The V and J genes are TRBV27 and TRBJ2-7; 10 positions agree with TRBD2. The CDR3 spans 14 residues. Germline CDR1 MNHEY, CDR2 SMNVEV (reference sequence). V was pared by 5 bases and J by 6 bases, with 7 bases of the junction left unmatched. Here the CDR3 DNA reads TGTGCCAGCAGTCTCTTAGCGGGAGGCCTCGAGCAGTACTTC. The encoded protein is CASSLLAGGLEQYF.